A single TCR beta chain is shown here with its context. Its antigen is currently unknown. The data belong to a study of lymphopenia after photon versus proton radiotherapy. The V and J ends lost 4 bases and 6 bases, in that order; junction bases with no gene match: 15. Germline lookup yields CDR1 SEHNR and CDR2 FQNEAQ (reference sequence). The CDR3 spans 17 residues. Study outcomes and limitations: Post-nadir diversity loss with photons came from oligoclonal expansion, particularly CD8+ Temra cells. Survival link was tested only in deceased patients; proton benefit remains a possibility. Under photons, naive T cells and diversity fell while effector/memory populations rose. Larger post-nadir TCR diversity loss correlated inversely with survival in deceased patients.

Some clones are missing from TCRdb's copy, which holds only in-frame ones; the method was immunoSEQ multiplex PCR. The table includes 12,000 or so clones, around 90% detected once. The sample in question was peripheral blood, obtained from a patient treated with proton-based radiotherapy. The chain carries TRBV7-9 and TRBJ2-1; TRBD1 aligns across 7 bases. The TCR was taken from a man aged 55-75 years with pancreatic cancer. The CDR3 DNA follows: TGTGCCAGCAGCTCCGTACAGGGGTCCTCCTTGGGCAATGAGCAGTTCTTC. Translating it yields CASSSVQGSSLGNEQFF. Full variable domain (remainder filled in from reference TRBV7-9 and TRBJ2-1): DTGVSQNPRHKITKRGQNVTFRCDPISEHNRLYWYRQTLGQGPEFLTYFQNEAQLEKSRLLSDRFSAERPKGSFSTLEIQRTEQGDSAMYLCASSSVQGSSLGNEQFFGPGTRLTVL.